What follows are 8 T cell receptor beta chains derived from one specimen sequenced in a study of shared clonotypes between healthy human individuals. TCRdb's table, derived via immunoSEQ multiplex PCR, lists solely in-frame clones and lacks some. The sample yields around 2,000,000 clones, approximately 95% seen once. Selected positively for CCR7 and CD45RO-negative, naive CD8 cells excluded terminally differentiated effector memory CD45RA+ cells. Sequencing input: naive CD8+ T cells sorted from blood. The receptor set was obtained from a man between 18 and 35 years old in good health.

This clone was found once. The rearrangement joins TRBV5-1 to TRBJ2-1; 9 bases map to TRBD2. Looked up from germline, CDR1 is SGHRS and CDR2 is YFSETQ. J was trimmed by 8 bases and V by 6 bases; bases with no gene match: 6. The CDR3 runs 13 residues. Here the CDR3 DNA reads TGCGCCAGCAAGCTAGCGGGAACGTATGAGCAGTTCTTC. It is translated as CASKLAGTYEQFF.

This clone was recorded once. The CDR3 DNA is TGTGCCAGCAGCGAGGTACAGGGGAGCTCCTACAATGAGCAGTTCTTC. Amino acid sequence: CASSEVQGSSYNEQFF. The rearrangement uses TRBV9 and TRBJ2-1; 7 nucleotides match TRBD1. Trimming at V came to 3 bases and at J to 0 bases, leaving 6 bases not matched to a gene. Germline loops: CDR1 SGDLS, CDR2 YYNGEE. There are 16 residues in the CDR3.

This rearrangement joins TRBV4-3 to TRBJ2-7, with TRBD1 matching 8 bases. CDR1 LGHNA and CDR2 YSLEER come from the germline V gene. The CDR3 extends over 18 amino acids. V lost 0 bases to trimming and J lost 4 bases; unmatched junction nucleotides: 14. CDR3 protein: CASSQDLAGGLFEYEQYF. CDR3 nucleotides: TGCGCCAGCAGCCAAGACCTGGCAGGGGGCTTGTTTGAGTACGAGCAGTACTTC.

This clone was detected once. The chain couples TRBV11-3 to TRBJ2-1; 8 bases fit TRBD2. V shed 0 bases and J 5 bases; nucleotides not matched to a gene: 6. The CDR3 spans 16 residues. Germline V gene lookup returns CDR1 SGHNT and CDR2 YENEEA. CDR3 bases: TGTGCCAGCAGCTTAGATCCGGGACTAGGAAACAATGAGCAGTTCTTC. Protein product: CASSLDPGLGNNEQFF.

This chain joins TRBV28 and TRBJ1-2; 8 positions agree with TRBD1. The junction had 6 bases not matched to a gene; V was cut back by 3 bases and J by 3 bases. The CDR3 length is 15 residues. Germline V gene data show CDR1 as MDHEN and CDR2 as SYDVKM. The CDR3, as DNA: TGTGCCAGCAGTTTGCAGGGGGCGATTTACTATGGCTACACCTTC. This codes for CASSLQGAIYYGYTF.

The J gene is TRBJ1-4, the V gene TRBV2, with TRBD1 matching 7 bases. The CDR3 runs to 18 residues. V lost 5 bases to trimming and J lost 4 bases; unmatched junction nucleotides: 16. The germline V gene encodes CDR1 SNHLY and CDR2 FYNNEI. This CDR3 reads CASSLTALTGWGNEKLFF. As DNA, the CDR3 is TGTGCCAGCAGTCTAACGGCTTTGACAGGGTGGGGTAATGAAAAACTGTTTTTT.

The V call is TRBV4-1, the J call TRBJ2-7; TRBD1 or TRBD2 may be the D gene (6 bases each). Trimming removed 3 bases from V and 7 bases from J, with 13 bases in between. The CDR3 is made up of 13 amino acids. CDR1 and CDR2 (germline): MGHRA, YSYEKL. The CDR3 coding sequence is TGCGCCAGCAGCCAGAACCTAGGGGGGGAGCAGTACTTC. Amino acid sequence: CASSQNLGGEQYF.

The gene calls are TRBV7-9 and TRBJ2-5; 8 nucleotides match TRBD1. The CDR3 has 13 amino acids. J was trimmed by 13 bases and V by 1 base; bases with no gene match: 8. Germline V lookup: CDR1 SEHNR, CDR2 FQNEAQ (reference sequence). CDR3 nucleotide sequence: TGTGCCAGCAGCTTAGAGACAGGGGATATTTGGTACTTC. This translates into CASSLETGDIWYF.